The TCR beta chain under discussion was sequenced for a study of siplizumab effects on memory and regulatory T cells. General study results and limits: For siplizumab cultures, the suppressive function of their proliferating Tregs was not confirmed.

In regard to this clone: Its antigen is not identified.

Produced via immunoSEQ multiplex PCR; TCRdb's table is partial and in-frame only. The table lists about 100,000 clones, about 93% of them singletons. CDR3 length: 14 residues. V was cut by 0 bases and J by 7 bases, with 11 bases left in between. Germline CDR1 SGHRS, CDR2 YFSETQ. The source material was non-Treg CD4+ T cells sorted from blood. The TCR comes from a human donor in good health. This sequence joins TRBV5-1 and TRBJ2-1, with D unresolved. DNA for the CDR3: TGCGCCAGCAGCTTGGTGTTAGCTAGGAATGAGCAGTTCTTC. It yields the protein CASSLVLARNEQFF.